This TCR beta chain derives from a study of T cell responses to AZD1222 COVID-19 vaccine. The study, taken as a whole, reports: Only after the peak T cell response were repertoires sampled. Of spike-specific TCRs, nearly half reportedly target regions left unmutated in variants. Donor demographics were predominantly white British with a female majority; clonal diversity may be underestimated. Baseline testing showed seropositivity in only six AZD1222 recipients.

Assay: immunoSEQ multiplex PCR; the TCRdb copy retains only in-frame clones and omits some. The sample lists around 78,000 clones; about 93% were seen once. As for this clone: Its antigen is still unknown.

CDR1 and CDR2 (germline): LNHDA, SQIVND (reference sequence). The CDR3 sequence is 14 residues long. Trimming took off 3 bases at V and 2 bases at J, with 8 bases between the two ends. V usage is TRBV19 and J usage is TRBJ1-5; D unclear. The sample consisted of peripheral blood, taken on day 0 of MenACWY control vaccination. The TCR originated in an adult in good health. Written as DNA, the CDR3 is TGTGCCAGTAGTATTTCCGACGGCAATCAGCCCCAGCATTTT. Its translation is CASSISDGNQPQHF.